Listed below are T cell receptor beta chains from one sample, sequenced in a study of persistence of HIV-infected CD4 T cells. Assay: immunoSEQ multiplex PCR; the TCRdb copy retains only in-frame clones and omits some. The sample shows 25,000 to 40,000 clones, roughly 82% of them seen only once. These TCRs' antigens remain unknown. The specimen comprised CD4+ T cells sorted from PBMCs after approximately 19-hour stimulation, sampled from a patient who received antiretroviral therapy. These receptors originate from an adult woman with HIV who was CMV-seropositive. CDR3s include the opening cysteine and the closing phenylalanine or tryptophan. The D gene is left open where the match is weak. Clone size, where shown, is once, few, many, or a class for clones that have expanded.

NA,TRBV3-1/TRBV3-2,TRBD1,TRBJ2-6,CASSRYASGQISGANVLTF,TGTGCCAGCAGCCGTTACGCGTCGGGACAGATCTCTGGGGCCAACGTCCTGACTTTC
NA,TRBV29-1,NA,TRBJ1-1,CSVPPLWGLRTDPNTEAFF,TGCAGCGTTCCCCCTCTCTGGGGTTTACGGACAGACCCGAACACTGAAGCTTTCTTT
NA,TRBV10-3,TRBD1,TRBJ1-2,CAISPGQTFYGYTF,TGTGCCATCAGTCCGGGACAGACATTCTATGGCTACACCTTC
NA,TRBV5-1,TRBD1,TRBJ1-2,CASSPGQDQNYGYTF,TGCGCCAGCAGCCCAGGACAGGACCAGAACTATGGCTACACCTTC
NA,TRBV3-1/TRBV3-2,NA,TRBJ2-7,CASSQFTGYEQYF,TGTGCCAGCAGCCAATTCACTGGCTACGAGCAGTACTTC
NA,TRBV7-9,NA,TRBJ2-3,CASSSQGSSDTQYF,TGTGCCAGCAGCTCACAGGGTTCTTCAGATACGCAGTATTTT
NA,TRBV9,TRBD1,TRBJ1-1,CASSAGQGWNTEAFF,TGTGCCAGCAGCGCGGGACAGGGTTGGAACACTGAAGCTTTCTTT
NA,TRBV5-1,NA,TRBJ2-7,CASRGNRAPYEQYF,TGCGCCAGCAGGGGGAACAGGGCACCCTACGAGCAGTACTTC
NA,TRBV6-5,TRBD1,TRBJ1-6,CAIRSGQGVNSPLHF,TGTGCCATCCGATCGGGACAGGGGGTAAATTCACCCCTCCACTTT
NA,TRBV6-2/TRBV6-3,TRBD1,TRBJ2-7,CASSYPSYRGYYEQYF,TGTGCCAGCAGTTATCCGTCCTACAGGGGATACTACGAGCAGTACTTC
NA,TRBV19,NA,TRBJ1-2,CASSIQGGDGYGYTF,TGTGCCAGTAGTATACAAGGGGGAGACGGGTATGGCTACACCTTC
NA,TRBV5-1,NA,TRBJ1-2,CASSSERSNYGYTF,TGCGCCAGCAGCTCCGAGCGAAGTAACTATGGCTACACCTTC
NA,TRBV12-5,TRBD2,TRBJ2-1,CASGPGTSGYNEQFF,TGTGCTAGTGGTCCCGGGACTAGCGGCTACAATGAGCAGTTCTTC
few,TRBV5-4,NA,TRBJ1-2,CASSLEQNNYGYTF,TGTGCCAGCAGCTTGGAACAGAACAACTATGGCTACACCTTC
NA,TRBV18,TRBD1,TRBJ2-7,CASSPGQALYEQYF,TGTGCCAGCTCACCGGGACAGGCTCTTTACGAGCAGTACTTC
NA,TRBV16,NA,TRBJ1-5,CASSQSSQDNQPQHF,TGTGCCAGCAGCCAATCGTCACAGGACAATCAGCCCCAGCATTTT
NA,TRBV27,NA,TRBJ1-2,CASSFSGMGGYTF,TGTGCCAGCAGTTTTTCAGGGATGGGTGGCTACACCTTC
once,TRBV2,NA,TRBJ1-1,CATFMGFGSEALGSTEAFF,TGTGCCACCTTTATGGGGTTTGGGTCTGAGGCGTTAGGGTCCACTGAAGCTTTCTTT
NA,TRBV4-3,TRBD1,TRBJ2-7,CASSQEGTGSYEQYF,TGCGCCAGCAGCCAAGAAGGGACAGGGTCCTACGAGCAGTACTTC
NA,TRBV11-1,NA,TRBJ2-7,CASSLNGRSYEQYF,TGTGCCAGCAGCTTAAATGGAAGATCCTACGAGCAGTACTTC
NA,TRBV6-2/TRBV6-3,NA,TRBJ2-1,CASSRAFSYNEQFF,TGTGCCAGCAGCCGGGCCTTCTCCTACAATGAGCAGTTCTTC
NA,TRBV4-3,NA,TRBJ2-4,CASSQDTKNIQYF,TGCGCCAGCAGCCAAGATACGAAAAACATTCAGTACTTC
NA,TRBV24-1,TRBD1,TRBJ2-7,CATSASTGGADEQYF,TGTGCCACCTCGGCCTCGACAGGGGGTGCCGACGAGCAGTACTTC
NA,TRBV5-4,NA,TRBJ1-1,CASSLGGFKNTEAFF,TGTGCCAGCAGCCTCGGGGGGTTTAAGAACACTGAAGCTTTCTTT
few,TRBV7-8,NA,TRBJ1-2,CASSPPRGGYTF,TGTGCCAGCAGCCCCCCGAGGGGCGGCTACACCTTC
NA,TRBV30,NA,TRBJ1-1,CAGNRVNTEAFF,TGTGCCGGGAATAGGGTGAACACTGAAGCTTTCTTT
once,TRBV9,TRBD2,TRBJ2-1,CASSPLAGSSYNEQFF,TGTGCCAGCAGCCCGCTAGCGGGGAGCTCCTACAATGAGCAGTTCTTC
NA,TRBV4-1,TRBD2,TRBJ2-5,CASSQDGLAGVFETQYF,TGCGCCAGCAGCCAAGATGGACTAGCGGGAGTTTTTGAGACCCAGTACTTC
NA,TRBV7-9,NA,TRBJ2-1,CASSYTGTLGNEQFF,TGTGCCAGCAGCTACACAGGGACTTTAGGCAATGAGCAGTTCTTC
NA,TRBV6-1,NA,TRBJ1-1,CASRDRDNRNTEAFF,TGTGCCAGCCGGGACCGGGACAATCGAAACACTGAAGCTTTCTTT
NA,TRBV11-1,NA,TRBJ1-2,CASSFGVSDGYTF,TGTGCCAGCAGCTTTGGGGTTTCGGATGGCTACACCTTC
NA,TRBV7-2,NA,TRBJ2-7,CASSSFRGGQRWIYYEQYF,TGTGCCAGCAGCTCCTTTAGGGGGGGACAGAGATGGATATACTACGAGCAGTACTTC
medium-sized,TRBV27,NA,TRBJ1-1,CASSMDKNTEAFF,TGTGCCAGCAGCATGGACAAGAACACTGAAGCTTTCTTT
NA,TRBV7-8,TRBD1,TRBJ1-3,CASSLGQVLSPSGNTIYF,TGTGCCAGCAGCCTCGGACAGGTCCTCTCCCCCTCTGGAAACACCATATATTTT
NA,TRBV30,NA,TRBJ1-5,CAWSTDSNQPQHF,TGTGCCTGGAGTACAGATAGCAATCAGCCCCAGCATTTT
NA,TRBV5-4,TRBD1,TRBJ1-6,CASSFPGTGTGNSPLHF,TGTGCCAGCAGCTTTCCCGGGACAGGGACGGGGAATTCACCCCTCCACTTT
NA,TRBV15,TRBD1,TRBJ2-3,CATSTGQGANTDTQYF,TGTGCCACCAGCACGGGACAGGGGGCGAACACAGATACGCAGTATTTT
few,TRBV27,NA,TRBJ1-4,CASSAIFGEKLFF,TGTGCCAGCAGTGCTATTTTCGGGGAAAAACTGTTTTTT
NA,TRBV4-3,NA,TRBJ1-2,CASSQVGGGANGYTF,TGCGCCAGCAGCCAAGTCGGAGGGGGTGCCAATGGCTACACCTTC
NA,TRBV5-5,NA,TRBJ2-5,CASSLGPGETQYF,TGTGCCAGCAGCTTGGGACCGGGGGAGACCCAGTACTTC
NA,TRBV19,NA,TRBJ1-3,CASSERPGNTIYF,TGTGCCAGTAGTGAACGGCCTGGAAACACCATATATTTT
NA,TRBV27,TRBD1,TRBJ2-6,CASSLYGTGTSGANVLTF,TGTGCCAGCAGTTTATACGGGACAGGGACTTCTGGGGCCAACGTCCTGACTTTC
few,TRBV4-1,TRBD1,TRBJ1-2,CASSQEYGTGGNYGYTF,TGCGCCAGCAGCCAAGAATACGGGACAGGGGGCAACTATGGCTACACCTTC
NA,TRBV5-8,TRBD1,TRBJ1-5,CASSPGTGATNQPQHF,TGTGCCAGCAGCCCGGGGACAGGGGCAACCAATCAGCCCCAGCATTTT
once,TRBV19,NA,TRBJ2-6,CASSSGANVLTF,TGTGCCAGTAGTTCCGGGGCCAACGTCCTGACTTTC
NA,TRBV10-2,TRBD1,TRBJ1-1,CASSSTGGGGTEAFF,TGCGCCAGCAGTTCGACAGGGGGAGGGGGTACTGAAGCTTTCTTT
NA,TRBV6-1,NA,TRBJ1-3,CASSPSPVTGNTIYF,TGTGCCAGCAGTCCTTCGCCTGTAACTGGAAACACCATATATTTT
NA,TRBV7-9,NA,TRBJ1-1,CASSLGGLWNTEAFF,TGTGCCAGCAGCTTAGGGGGACTGTGGAACACTGAAGCTTTCTTT